This is a list of T cell receptor beta chains from one sample in a study of T cell responses to AZD1222 COVID-19 vaccine. Libraries were prepared by immunoSEQ multiplex PCR; TCRdb keeps only in-frame clonotypes and omits some of them. The sample lists over 85,000 clones; roughly 90% were seen once. Specimen: peripheral blood, collected 28 days after the second AZD1222 dose. Receptors originate from an adult who received the AZD1222 COVID-19 vaccine. The CDR3 runs from the conserved cysteine through the conserved F or W. D genes are given only for firm matches. A clone size is listed for some rows: how often the clone was seen (once, few, many), or a class if it is expanded.

j_call,clone_size,d_call,v_call,cdr3_aa,cdr3_nt
TRBJ2-5,-,-,TRBV27,CASREQETQYF,TGTGCCAGCCGAGAACAAGAGACCCAGTACTTC
TRBJ2-1,-,TRBD2,TRBV29-1,CSVDIAGGPNEQFF,TGCAGCGTTGATATAGCGGGAGGGCCCAATGAGCAGTTCTTC
TRBJ2-3,-,-,TRBV25-1,CASSDRADTDTQYF,TGTGCCAGCAGTGACAGGGCTGACACAGATACGCAGTATTTT
TRBJ1-1,-,-,TRBV28,CASSLGAGNTEAFF,TGTGCCAGCAGTTTGGGGGCAGGGAACACTGAAGCTTTCTTT
TRBJ2-7,few,-,TRBV4-1,CASSPEGGALSEQYF,TGCGCCAGCAGCCCAGAAGGTGGGGCTCTCTCCGAGCAGTACTTC
TRBJ1-2,-,-,TRBV28,CASRPGPQIVYGYTF,TGTGCCAGCAGGCCGGGACCCCAGATTGTCTATGGCTACACCTTC
TRBJ2-2,-,-,TRBV11-2,CASSSTRGPGELFF,TGTGCCAGCAGCTCTACTAGAGGCCCCGGGGAGCTGTTTTTT
TRBJ2-7,-,TRBD1,TRBV6-5,CASRRRQGSEEQYF,TGTGCCAGCAGACGAAGACAGGGGTCGGAAGAGCAGTACTTC
TRBJ2-7,-,TRBD1,TRBV23-1,CASSQSKGQGASRELFEQYF,TGCGCCAGCAGTCAATCGAAGGGACAGGGGGCCTCGCGGGAGCTCTTCGAGCAGTACTTC
TRBJ1-6,-,-,TRBV11-2,CASSFTPRAHPFKSPLHF,TGTGCCAGCAGCTTCACACCCCGGGCACATCCCTTTAAATCACCCCTCCACTTT
TRBJ2-7,-,TRBD2,TRBV5-1,CASSFGLALEQYF,TGCGCCAGCAGCTTTGGACTAGCCCTCGAGCAGTACTTC
TRBJ2-5,-,-,TRBV4-2,CASSRTDVETQYF,TGTGCCAGCAGCCGTACGGACGTCGAGACCCAGTACTTC
TRBJ2-7,-,-,TRBV5-1,CASSLAMDGAYEQYF,TGCGCCAGCAGCTTGGCCATGGACGGAGCCTACGAGCAGTACTTC
TRBJ2-7,-,TRBD2,TRBV5-1,CASSPQASGVSSYEQYF,TGCGCCAGCAGCCCCCAGGCTAGCGGGGTTAGCTCCTACGAGCAGTACTTC
TRBJ1-1,-,-,TRBV2,CASSEGRANTEAFF,TGTGCCAGCAGTGAGGGCAGGGCTAACACTGAAGCTTTCTTT
TRBJ1-1,once,-,TRBV11-2,CASSSRAFGTEAFF,TGTGCCAGCAGCTCTAGGGCGTTTGGCACTGAAGCTTTCTTT
TRBJ2-2,-,TRBD1,TRBV2,CASRSGTGRAGELFF,TGTGCCAGCAGATCCGGGACAGGGAGGGCCGGGGAGCTGTTTTTT
TRBJ2-5,-,TRBD2,TRBV11-2,CASSKTGVAGVETQYF,TGTGCCAGCAGTAAAACGGGGGTAGCGGGAGTTGAGACCCAGTACTTC
TRBJ2-3,-,-,TRBV7-8,CASSLEAASTDTQYF,TGTGCCAGCAGCTTAGAAGCGGCGAGCACAGATACGCAGTATTTT
TRBJ2-7,-,-,TRBV18,CASSPPVDEYEQYF,TGTGCCAGCTCACCACCGGTCGATGAGTACGAGCAGTACTTC
TRBJ1-1,-,-,TRBV29-1,CSVKGVNLEAFF,TGCAGCGTCAAAGGGGTAAACCTAGAAGCTTTCTTT
TRBJ2-3,-,-,TRBV7-7,CASSLDRTDTQYF,TGTGCCAGCAGCCTGGATCGCACAGATACGCAGTATTTT
TRBJ2-1,-,-,TRBV5-1,CASSRGLPPNEQFF,TGCGCCAGCAGCAGGGGACTTCCCCCCAATGAGCAGTTCTTC
TRBJ2-2,-,TRBD2,TRBV5-3,CARSFTGTRNTGELFF,TGTGCCAGAAGCTTTACCGGGACTAGGAACACCGGGGAGCTGTTTTTT
TRBJ2-3,-,TRBD2,TRBV4-2,CASSQEASSSGGLDF,TGTGCCAGCAGCCAAGAAGCATCTTCTAGCGGGGGCTTGGATTTT
TRBJ1-5,-,-,TRBV3-1/TRBV3-2,CASSQSPNQPQHF,TGTGCCAGCAGCCAATCCCCTAATCAGCCCCAGCATTTT
TRBJ1-1,-,-,TRBV19,CASRFGGETEAFF,TGTGCCAGTAGGTTTGGGGGCGAAACTGAAGCTTTCTTT